Detailed here is one TCR beta chain. V was clipped by 5 bases and J by 0 bases, with 7 bases between them. The germline CDR1 and CDR2 sequences are SQVTM and ANQGSEA. This CDR3 has 12 residues. This sample stems from a study of blood T cells in healthy people across ages. Then a second PCR, running roughly 7 to 11 cycles, was carried out with a sample-barcoded 5' primer and a J-beta primer mix. TCRdb used MiXCR to reprocess the 5' RACE reads, holding one entry per CDR3 protein. The repertoire holds roughly 1.5 million distinct CDR3 sequences, with under 55% as singletons. The specimen was blood. The chain couples TRBV29-1 to TRBJ1-1; D uncertain. The clonotype was recovered from a woman under 30 in good health. CDR3 sequence (DNA): TGCAGCGTTACGACAATGAACACTGAAGCTTTCTTT. This encodes CSVTTMNTEAFF.